This entry features one TCR beta chain sequence. Its target is not known. Profiled with immunoSEQ multiplex PCR; TCRdb holds only in-frame clones, not every one. The sample gives just over 50,000 clones, roughly nine tenths of which show up once; over 0.95% is in the top ten. Per germline, CDR1 MNHEY and CDR2 SVGAGI. Trimming cost V 6 bases and J 4 bases, with 12 bases left between them. This CDR3 has 14 amino acids. Indicated time point: pre-reinfection, 55 to 20 weeks before reinfection detection. No in vitro expansion preceded TCR sequencing of the sorted cells. The data were obtained in a study of memory CD8 T cells in hepatitis C reinfection. As for the study in general: Chronic HCV followed reinfection in a couple of donors who cleared primary infection.

Study-wide findings and caveats: Conclusions on public clonotypes and secondary clearance were not definitive with five donors.

The V gene is TRBV6-5, the J gene TRBJ1-4; TRBD1 is a possible D gene (5 bases). The sample comprised naive CD8+ T cells sorted from blood. The clonotype comes from a man aged 18-30 years with hepatitis C virus infection. Written as DNA, the CDR3 is TGTGCCAGCAGGTCACAGGAATTTAATGAAAAACTGTTTTTT. Translating gives CASRSQEFNEKLFF.